Following are 32 T cell receptor beta chains from one sample sequenced in a study of human T cells and chemical hapten exposure. Sample time point: patch test 2, 6 weeks after DPC sensitization. Treatment: therapeutic diphenylcyclopropenone sensitization with weekly scalp DPC. MiXCR, applied by TCRdb to the RACE reads, yields one record per CDR3 protein. The profile shows some 45,000 distinct CDR3 sequences, approximately 9% of them singletons. Sequencing used whole blood, obtained in connection with sensitization to the hapten diphenylcyclopropenone (DPC). The receptors stem from a woman aged 35 to 49 with alopecia areata. Some clones in this sample may be carry-over from other donors' samples.

The chain is built from TRBV27 and TRBJ2-7, with TRBD1 identical over 9 bases. The length of the CDR3 is 15 residues. Germline V gene data show CDR1 as MNHEY and CDR2 as SMNVEV (reference sequence). J gave up 3 bases and V 0 bases, and 3 bases lay outside the gene matches. CDR3 sequence (DNA): TGTGCCAGCAGTTTATCAACAGGGGGCTACTACGAGCAGTACTTC. Protein: CASSLSTGGYYEQYF.

This clonotype appeared a few times. The chain combines TRBV29-1 with TRBJ2-6; weak D call: TRBD2 (6 bases). This CDR3 region has 15 residues. V was clipped by 4 bases and J by 0 bases, with 10 bases between them. Germline V gene data show CDR1 as SQVTM and CDR2 as ANQGSEA. This CDR3 reads CSVGGLTSGANVLTF. The CDR3 DNA sequence: TGCAGCGTTGGGGGACTTACCTCTGGGGCCAACGTCCTGACTTTC.

V and J are TRBV7-2 and TRBJ2-1; D possibly uses TRBD1 or TRBD2 (6 bases each). CDR1 and CDR2 (germline): SGHTA, FQGNSA. Trimming shortened V by 5 bases and J by 6 bases, and 17 bases separated the two germline ends. The CDR3 extends over 15 amino acids. DNA for the CDR3: TGTGCCAGCAGCGCCCTTATGGGGGGCCTCAATGAGCAGTTCTTC. The encoded protein is CASSALMGGLNEQFF.

This clonotype has ten or more counts. The chain links TRBV6-2 or TRBV6-3 to TRBJ2-5; D not certain. Between the trimmed V and J ends, which lost 4 bases and 0 bases, there was a span of 9 bases. The CDR3 is made up of 14 amino acids. CDR1 is MNHEY and CDR2 is SVGEGT in the germline V gene. The CDR3 DNA is TGTGCCAGCAGTTCTTGGCGGAACCAAGAGACCCAGTACTTC. It specifies CASSSWRNQETQYF.

This clonotype was counted between two and nine times. The J gene is TRBJ1-2, the V gene TRBV28; D unclear. In germline, CDR1 is MDHEN, CDR2 SYDVKM. The V end lost 4 bases, the J end lost 2 bases, and 5 bases lay between the germline ends. The CDR3 runs to 12 residues. The CDR3 reads CASSSLNYGYTF. As DNA, the CDR3 is TGTGCCAGCAGTTCCTTAAACTATGGCTACACCTTC.

Many counts were recorded for this clonotype. The J gene is TRBJ1-6, the V gene TRBV25-1; D is perhaps TRBD1 (5 bases). The CDR3 extends over 15 amino acids. The V and J ends lost 3 bases and 7 bases respectively, with 13 bases between them. CDR1 MGHDK and CDR2 SYGVNS come from the germline V gene. Written as DNA, the CDR3 is TGTGCCAGCAGTGATCATAGAGACAGCAATTCACCCCTCCACTTT. It specifies CASSDHRDSNSPLHF.

This clonotype was counted ten times or more. This sequence joins TRBV5-1 and TRBJ1-5; no firm D call. Trimming left V 0 bases short and J 7 bases short, with 14 bases between. The CDR3 spans 15 residues. The germline V gene has CDR1 SGHRS and CDR2 YFSETQ. The CDR3 here is CASSLEGGDRQPQHF. In nucleotides, the CDR3 is TGCGCCAGCAGCTTGGAGGGTGGAGACCGCCAGCCCCAGCATTTT.

This clonotype has a count of ten or more. The chain recombines TRBV6-2 or TRBV6-3 with TRBJ2-1; no clear D gene. The germline V and J ends were trimmed by 8 bases and 1 base, with 12 bases remaining between them. The germline CDR1 and CDR2 sequences are MNHEY and SVGEGT. This CDR3 is built from 14 residues. The CDR3 loop reads CASGKSESYNEQFF. Here the CDR3 DNA reads TGTGCCAGCGGGAAGTCAGAATCCTACAATGAGCAGTTCTTC.

This clonotype has ten or more counts. This chain connects TRBV6-2 or TRBV6-3 to TRBJ1-2; D remains ambiguous. Deletions cut 2 bases from V and 9 bases from J, with 10 bases between. CDR3 size: 12 residues. Germline V lookup: CDR1 MNHEY, CDR2 SVGEGT. The CDR3 region is CASSYREGRYTF. The CDR3 region has the DNA TGTGCCAGCAGTTACCGGGAAGGCCGCTACACCTTC.

In its sample, this clonotype was seen many times. The chain recombines TRBV7-9 with TRBJ2-3; the D is unclear. The CDR3 runs to 15 residues. Germline assignment: CDR1 SEHNR and CDR2 FQNEAQ (reference sequence). V gave up 1 base and J gave up 2 bases, with 10 bases separating them. The CDR3 nucleotides are TGTGCCAGCAGCTTAGGCGAGCATAACACAGATACGCAGTATTTT. Translation: CASSLGEHNTDTQYF.

This clonotype was found many times. The chain links TRBV7-2 to TRBJ1-5; D uncertain. This CDR3 contains 13 residues. Germline assignment: CDR1 SGHTA and CDR2 FQGNSA. The V gene lost 3 bases and the J gene lost 5 bases, with 8 bases spanning the gap. The CDR3 region is CASSFAGDQPQHF. DNA of the CDR3: TGTGCCAGCAGCTTTGCCGGGGATCAGCCCCAGCATTTT.

This clonotype has ten or more counts. The chain has TRBV3-1 and TRBJ2-2; the match to TRBD2 covers 9 bases. CDR1 and CDR2 from the germline V gene are LGHDT and YNNKEL (reference sequence). Germline trimming cut 3 bases from V and 5 bases from J; bases unmatched to any gene: 4. The CDR3 is 15 residues long. The CDR3 nucleotides are TGTGCCAGCAGCCACCGACTAGCGGTTACCGGGGAGCTGTTTTTT. It codes for CASSHRLAVTGELFF.

In this sample, this clonotype turned up many times. J is TRBJ1-4 and V is TRBV4-3; D call uncertain. Looked up from germline, CDR1 is LGHNA and CDR2 is YSLEER. Trimming took off 1 base at V and 3 bases at J, with 12 bases between the two ends. The CDR3 runs to 16 residues. CDR3 coding DNA: TGCGCCAGCAGCCAAGGGACGACCAAGGCTAATGAAAAACTGTTTTTT. It encodes CASSQGTTKANEKLFF.

V gene TRBV5-1 combines with J gene TRBJ2-4, with 9 bases aligning to TRBD2. Germline V gene data show CDR1 as SGHRS and CDR2 as YFSETQ. The length of the CDR3 is 14 residues. Unmatched junction bases numbered 8, after V lost 5 bases and J lost 8 bases. Here the CDR3 reads CASRTSGLVDIQYF. CDR3 in DNA: TGCGCCAGCAGGACTAGCGGTTTGGTAGACATTCAGTACTTC.

This clonotype was picked up many times. J is TRBJ2-2 and V is TRBV28, with 9 bases lining up with TRBD1. J was trimmed by 7 bases and V by 6 bases; bases with no gene match: 9. There are 15 residues in the CDR3. CDR1 and CDR2 from the germline V gene are MDHEN and SYDVKM. CDR3 residues: CASRGGQGEVGELFF. CDR3 DNA: TGTGCCAGCAGGGGGGGACAGGGTGAGGTCGGGGAGCTGTTTTTT. Full variable domain (outside the CDR3, taken from reference TRBV28 and TRBJ2-2): DVKVTQSSRYLVKRTGEKVFLECVQDMDHENMFWYRQDPGLGLRLIYFSYDVKMKEKGDIPEGYSVSREKKERFSLILESASTNQTSMYLCASRGGQGEVGELFFGEGSRLTVL.

This clonotype has ten or more counts. V usage is TRBV4-2 and J usage is TRBJ2-3; TRBD2 agrees at 7 bases. V trimming: 1 base; J trimming: 0 bases; junction bases outside the gene matches: 10. CDR3 length equals 18 residues. The germline CDR1 and CDR2 sequences are LGHNA and YNFKEQ. For the CDR3, the DNA is TGTGCCAGCAGCCAAGCGCTCCTTGGGGGGGAGAGCACAGATACGCAGTATTTT. Translation gives CASSQALLGGESTDTQYF.

The table lists this clonotype with many counts. CDR3 sequence reads: CASSLTQGTGYTF. CDR3 bases: TGTGCCAGCAGCTTAACGCAGGGAACTGGCTACACCTTC. The chain combines TRBV7-8 with TRBJ1-2, with D possibly TRBD1 on 5 matching bases. V was clipped by 2 bases and J by 7 bases, with 11 bases between them. Germline CDR1 is SGHVS and CDR2 is FQNEAQ. This CDR3 spans 13 amino acids.

V gene TRBV28 combines with J gene TRBJ2-7; 7 bases map to TRBD1. The CDR3 covers 14 residues. The trim removed 6 bases at V and 5 bases at J, leaving 10 bases unmatched. Germline CDR1 and CDR2: MDHEN and SYDVKM. The CDR3 DNA is TGTGCCAGCAGCCGACAGGGATTCATCCACGAGCAGTACTTC. It encodes CASSRQGFIHEQYF.

Ten or more counts support this clonotype. V usage is TRBV12-3 or TRBV12-4 and J usage is TRBJ2-3, with 15 positions matching TRBD2. J was trimmed by 0 bases and V by 8 bases; bases with no gene match: 0. The length of the CDR3 is 15 residues. The CDR3 protein is CASGTSGGSTDTQYF. The CDR3 DNA reads as TGTGCCAGCGGGACTAGCGGGGGGAGCACAGATACGCAGTATTTT.

This clonotype appeared many times. The rearrangement uses TRBV29-1 and TRBJ1-1; perhaps TRBD1 as D (5 bases). This CDR3 is 14 amino acids long. The ends were cut back, 3 bases at V and 5 bases at J, with 16 bases in the middle. Germline V gene sequence: CDR1 SQVTM, CDR2 ANQGSEA. The chain's CDR3 is CSVDTTIGVTEAFF. The CDR3 nucleotides read TGCAGCGTTGACACCACCATAGGGGTAACTGAAGCTTTCTTT.

This clonotype was seen at least ten times. The chain recombines TRBV30 with TRBJ1-1; TRBD1 agrees at 8 bases. CDR3 length: 15 residues. V trimming: 3 bases; J trimming: 4 bases; junction bases outside the gene matches: 10. The V gene's germline CDR1 is GTSNPN and CDR2 SVGIG (reference sequence). The CDR3 reads CAWSTWAGGGTEAFF. Written as DNA, the CDR3 is TGTGCCTGGAGCACCTGGGCAGGGGGCGGCACTGAAGCTTTCTTT.

This clonotype was observed at least ten times. The CDR3 coding sequence is TGTGCCAGCAGCCCGACTTGGAGCACAGATACGCAGTATTTT. It encodes CASSPTWSTDTQYF. The V call is TRBV7-6, the J call TRBJ2-3; unclear D gene. This CDR3 region has 14 residues. Germline values: CDR1 SGHVS, CDR2 FNYEAQ. Trimming took off 5 bases at V and 0 bases at J, with 9 bases between the two ends.

This clonotype showed up just a few times. This sequence joins TRBV12-3 or TRBV12-4 and TRBJ1-6, with D perhaps matching TRBD1 (6 bases). The V end lost 5 bases, the J end lost 10 bases, and 12 bases lay between the germline ends. The CDR3 spans 13 residues. CDR3 loop: CASSTTGISPLHF. CDR3 coding DNA: TGTGCCAGCAGTACCACAGGGATCTCACCCCTCCACTTT.

This clonotype was observed at least ten times. The chain links TRBV20-1 to TRBJ2-1, with D perhaps assigned TRBD1 or TRBD2 (5 bases each). This CDR3 is 13 amino acids long. The germline CDR1 and CDR2 sequences are DFQATT and SNEGSKA (reference sequence). V was shortened by 2 bases and J by 7 bases, with 12 bases between the two germline ends. The CDR3 protein is CSARHGARNEQFF. CDR3 nucleotides: TGCAGTGCTAGACACGGGGCTAGGAATGAGCAGTTCTTC.

This clonotype was counted many times. For the CDR3, the DNA is TGCAGCGTCTCATACAATGAGCAGTTCTTC. Its translation: CSVSYNEQFF. The J gene is TRBJ2-1, the V gene TRBV29-1; D unresolved. V was pared by 6 bases and J by 4 bases, with 4 bases between. Germline loops: CDR1 SQVTM, CDR2 ANQGSEA. There are 10 residues in the CDR3.

This clonotype has just a few counts. The J gene is TRBJ1-6, the V gene TRBV18; D remains ambiguous. Germline V gene sequence: CDR1 KGHSH, CDR2 LQKENI. This CDR3 is 15 amino acids long. The V end lost 1 base, the J end lost 5 bases, and 9 bases lay between the germline ends. CDR3 DNA: TGTGCCAGCTCACCACGTAGGGCTGATAATTCACCCCTCCACTTT. Translation gives CASSPRRADNSPLHF.

V and J are TRBV2 and TRBJ1-6; D remains unclear. Germline values: CDR1 SNHLY, CDR2 FYNNEI. This CDR3 comprises 13 residues. The ends were cut back, 7 bases at V and 6 bases at J, with 10 bases in the middle. This chain's CDR3 is CASKAGPNSPLHF. Here the CDR3 DNA reads TGTGCCAGCAAGGCAGGACCTAATTCACCCCTCCACTTT.

This clonotype was counted at least ten times. The J gene is TRBJ1-2, the V gene TRBV12-3 or TRBV12-4; D gene ambiguous. Deletions cut 6 bases from V and 8 bases from J, with 13 bases between. This CDR3 comprises 12 residues. CDR3 amino acids: CASSPDNQGYTF. The CDR3 DNA sequence: TGTGCCAGCAGCCCCGACAACCAGGGCTACACCTTC.

In this sample, this clonotype turned up many times. This chain uses TRBV5-4 with TRBJ1-4, with TRBD1 matching 7 bases. The germline CDR1 and CDR2 sequences are SGHNT and YYREEE (reference sequence). The CDR3 is made up of 16 amino acids. After removal of 4 bases from V and 8 bases from J, the junction contained 14 bases not matched to a gene. The CDR3 sequence: CASSREGNRGGEKLFF. The CDR3 nucleotides read TGTGCCAGCAGCAGAGAAGGAAACAGGGGAGGGGAAAAACTGTTTTTT.

This clonotype is termed medium-sized. The chain joins TRBV12-5 to TRBJ1-5, with D possibly being TRBD1 (6 bases). The V and J ends lost 5 bases and 4 bases respectively, with 12 bases between them. The germline V gene encodes CDR1 LGHNT and CDR2 FRNRAP. This CDR3 comprises 14 residues. The CDR3 here is CASGPGTPNQPQHF. CDR3 DNA sequence: TGTGCTAGTGGTCCCGGGACACCAAATCAGCCCCAGCATTTT. The variable domain in full, with the rest retrieved from reference TRBV12-5 and TRBJ1-5, is DARVTQTPRHKVTEMGQEVTMRCQPILGHNTVFWYRQTMMQGLELLAYFRNRAPLDDSGMPKDRFSAEMPDATLATLKIQPSEPRDSAVYFCASGPGTPNQPQHFGDGTRLSIL.

This clonotype occurred many times. J is TRBJ1-5 and V is TRBV14; D gene ambiguous. The CDR3 sequence is 13 residues long. The germline gives CDR1 SGHDN, CDR2 FVKESK. Trimming pared 4 bases from V and 9 bases from J, leaving 13 bases between. The DNA of the CDR3 is TGTGCCAGCAGCCCCGGATTAGGCCGGCCCCAGCATTTT. Translated: CASSPGLGRPQHF.

This clonotype was seen ten or more times. The chain links TRBV7-3 to TRBJ2-5, with TRBD1 as a possible D gene (5 bases). The CDR3 loop spans 15 amino acids. Looked up from germline, CDR1 is SGHTA and CDR2 is FQGTGA. Trimming removed 1 base from V and 2 bases from J, with 11 bases in between. This chain's CDR3 is CASSLMAGKQETQYF. CDR3 nucleotides: TGTGCCAGCAGCTTAATGGCAGGGAAGCAAGAGACCCAGTACTTC.